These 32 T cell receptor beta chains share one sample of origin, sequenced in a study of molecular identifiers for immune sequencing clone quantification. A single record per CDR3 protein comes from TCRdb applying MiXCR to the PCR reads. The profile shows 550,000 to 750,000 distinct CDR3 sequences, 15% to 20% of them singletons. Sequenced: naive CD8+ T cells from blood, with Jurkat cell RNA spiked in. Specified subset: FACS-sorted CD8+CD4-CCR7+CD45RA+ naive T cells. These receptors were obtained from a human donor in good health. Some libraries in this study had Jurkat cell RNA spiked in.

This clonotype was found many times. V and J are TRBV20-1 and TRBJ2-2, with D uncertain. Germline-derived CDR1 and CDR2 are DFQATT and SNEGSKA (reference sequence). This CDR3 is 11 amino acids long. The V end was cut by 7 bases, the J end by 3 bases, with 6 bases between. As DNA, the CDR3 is TGCAGTGTACAGCACACCGGGGAGCTGTTTTTT. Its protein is CSVQHTGELFF.

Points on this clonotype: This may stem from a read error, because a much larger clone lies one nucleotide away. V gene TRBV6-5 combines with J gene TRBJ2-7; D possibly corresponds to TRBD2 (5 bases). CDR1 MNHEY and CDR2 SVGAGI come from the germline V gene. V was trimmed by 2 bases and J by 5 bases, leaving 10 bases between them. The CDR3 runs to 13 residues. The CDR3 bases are TGTGCCAGCAGTTACGTCCGGGGAGACGAGCAGTACTTC. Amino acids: CASSYVRGDEQYF.

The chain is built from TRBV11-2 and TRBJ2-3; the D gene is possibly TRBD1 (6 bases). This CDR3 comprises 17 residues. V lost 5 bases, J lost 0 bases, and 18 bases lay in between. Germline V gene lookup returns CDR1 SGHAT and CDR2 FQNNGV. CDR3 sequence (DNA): TGTGCCAGCAGCCTTAGTCAGGGACACTCTAGCACAGATACGCAGTATTTT. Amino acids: CASSLSQGHSSTDTQYF.

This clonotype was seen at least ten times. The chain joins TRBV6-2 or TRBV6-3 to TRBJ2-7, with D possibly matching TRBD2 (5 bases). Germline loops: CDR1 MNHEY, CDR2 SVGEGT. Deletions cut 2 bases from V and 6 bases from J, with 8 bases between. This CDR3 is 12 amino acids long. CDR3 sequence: CASSYIGVEQYF. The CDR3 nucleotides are TGTGCCAGCAGTTACATCGGGGTCGAGCAGTACTTC.

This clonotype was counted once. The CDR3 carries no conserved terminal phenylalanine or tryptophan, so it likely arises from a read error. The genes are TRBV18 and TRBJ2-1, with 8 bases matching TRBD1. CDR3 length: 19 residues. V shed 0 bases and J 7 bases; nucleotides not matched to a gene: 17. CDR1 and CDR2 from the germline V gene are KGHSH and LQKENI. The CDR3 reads CASSPPKLHGDRGINEQFL. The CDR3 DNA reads TGTGCCAGCTCACCACCAAAGCTCCACGGAGACAGGGGAATAAATGAGCAGTTCCTC.

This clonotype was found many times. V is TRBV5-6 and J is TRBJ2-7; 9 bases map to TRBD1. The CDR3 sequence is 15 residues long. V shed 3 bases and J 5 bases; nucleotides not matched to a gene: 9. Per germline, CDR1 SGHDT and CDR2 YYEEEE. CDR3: CASSSLDRGSDEQYF. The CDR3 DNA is TGTGCCAGCAGCTCGCTAGACAGGGGGTCGGACGAGCAGTACTTC.

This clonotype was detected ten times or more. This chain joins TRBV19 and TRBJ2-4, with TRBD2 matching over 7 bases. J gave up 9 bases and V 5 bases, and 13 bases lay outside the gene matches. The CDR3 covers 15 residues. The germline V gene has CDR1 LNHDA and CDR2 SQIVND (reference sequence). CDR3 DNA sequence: TGTGCCAGTAGTCCGGGACTATCCCCTTATGGCATTCAGTACTTC. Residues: CASSPGLSPYGIQYF.

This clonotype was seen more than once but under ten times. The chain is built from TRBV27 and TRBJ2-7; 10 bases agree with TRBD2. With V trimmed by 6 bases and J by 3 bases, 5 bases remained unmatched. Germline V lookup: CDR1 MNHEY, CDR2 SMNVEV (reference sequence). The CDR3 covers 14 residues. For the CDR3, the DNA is TGTGCCAGCAGCACTAGCGGGGTCTTCTACGAGCAGTACTTC. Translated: CASSTSGVFYEQYF.

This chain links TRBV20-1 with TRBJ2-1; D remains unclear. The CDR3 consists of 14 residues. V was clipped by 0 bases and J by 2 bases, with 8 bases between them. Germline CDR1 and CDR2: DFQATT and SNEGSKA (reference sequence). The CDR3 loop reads CSAREASPYNEQFF. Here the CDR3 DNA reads TGCAGTGCTAGAGAAGCCAGCCCCTACAATGAGCAGTTCTTC.

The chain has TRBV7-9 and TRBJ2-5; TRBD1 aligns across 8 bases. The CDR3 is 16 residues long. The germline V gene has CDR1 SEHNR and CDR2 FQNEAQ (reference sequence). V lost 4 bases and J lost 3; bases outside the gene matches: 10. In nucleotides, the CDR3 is TGTGCCAGCAGCTCCCCCGTGGACAGGGCGGAAGAGACCCAGTACTTC. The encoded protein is CASSSPVDRAEETQYF.

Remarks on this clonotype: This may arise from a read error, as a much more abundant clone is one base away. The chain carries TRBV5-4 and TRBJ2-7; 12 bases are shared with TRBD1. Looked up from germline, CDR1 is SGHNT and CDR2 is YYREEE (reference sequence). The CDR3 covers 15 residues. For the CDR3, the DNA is TGTGCCGGCAGCTCGGGACAGGGGGCCGCCTACGAGCAGTACTTC. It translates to CAGSSGQGAAYEQYF.

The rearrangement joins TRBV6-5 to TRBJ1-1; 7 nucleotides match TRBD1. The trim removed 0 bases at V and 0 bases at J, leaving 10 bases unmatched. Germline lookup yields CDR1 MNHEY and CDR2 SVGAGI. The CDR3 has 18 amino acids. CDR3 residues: CASSYSGGGAPLNTEAFF. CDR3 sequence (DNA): TGTGCCAGCAGTTACTCGGGAGGGGGCGCGCCCCTGAACACTGAAGCTTTCTTT.

CDR3 residues: CSVEDTPFVGARSYNEQFF. The CDR3 DNA follows: TGCAGCGTTGAAGATACTCCCTTTGTGGGAGCGAGGTCCTACAATGAGCAGTTCTTC. The gene calls are TRBV29-1 and TRBJ2-1; weak D call: TRBD2 (5 bases). Trimming took 0 bases from V and 1 from J, leaving 22 bases between them. Germline CDR1 and CDR2: SQVTM and ANQGSEA. CDR3 length: 19 amino acids.

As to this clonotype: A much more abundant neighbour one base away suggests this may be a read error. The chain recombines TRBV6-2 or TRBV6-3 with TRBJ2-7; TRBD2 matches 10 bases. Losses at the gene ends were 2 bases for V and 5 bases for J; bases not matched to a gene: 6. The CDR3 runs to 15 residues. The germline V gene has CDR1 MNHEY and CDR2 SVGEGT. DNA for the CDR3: TGTGCCAGCAGTTACACTAGCGGGGACACCCACGAGCAGTACTTC. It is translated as CASSYTSGDTHEQYF.

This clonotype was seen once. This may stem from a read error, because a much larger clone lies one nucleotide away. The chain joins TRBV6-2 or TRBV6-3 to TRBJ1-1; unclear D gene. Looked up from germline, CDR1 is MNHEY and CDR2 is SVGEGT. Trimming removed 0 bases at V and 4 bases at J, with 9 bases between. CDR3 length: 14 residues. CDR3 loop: CASSYSIRPTEAFF. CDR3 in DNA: TGTGCCAGCAGTTACTCGATCAGGCCCACTGAAGCTTTCTTT.

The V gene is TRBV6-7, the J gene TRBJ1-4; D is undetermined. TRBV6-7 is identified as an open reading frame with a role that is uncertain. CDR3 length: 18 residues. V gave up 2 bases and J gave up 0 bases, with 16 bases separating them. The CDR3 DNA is TGTGCCAGCAGTTACCCGACTGATTGCAATGCAACTAATGAAAAACTGTTTTTT. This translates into CASSYPTDCNATNEKLFF.

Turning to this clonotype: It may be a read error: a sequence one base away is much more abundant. The CDR3 region is CASTADREQYF. In DNA, the CDR3 is TGTGCCAGCACTGCGGACCGTGAGCAGTACTTC. The chain links TRBV28 to TRBJ2-7, with D hard to call. In germline, CDR1 is MDHEN, CDR2 SYDVKM. The germline V and J ends were trimmed by 7 bases and 7 bases, with 11 bases remaining between them. The CDR3 length is 11 residues.

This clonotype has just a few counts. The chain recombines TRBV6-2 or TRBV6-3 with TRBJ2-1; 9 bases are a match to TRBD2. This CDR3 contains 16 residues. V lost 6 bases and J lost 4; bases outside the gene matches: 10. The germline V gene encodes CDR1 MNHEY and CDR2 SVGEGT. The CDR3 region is CASRHKTSGAYNEQFF. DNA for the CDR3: TGTGCCAGCAGACACAAGACTAGCGGAGCTTACAATGAGCAGTTCTTC.

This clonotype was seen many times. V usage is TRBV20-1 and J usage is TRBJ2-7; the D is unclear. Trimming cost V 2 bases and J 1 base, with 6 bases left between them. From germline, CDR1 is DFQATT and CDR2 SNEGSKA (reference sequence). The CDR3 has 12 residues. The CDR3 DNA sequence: TGCAGTGCTAGAATGACTTCCTACGAGCAGTACTTC. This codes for CSARMTSYEQYF.

CDR3 nucleotides: TGCAGCGTTATACAGGGGAGCTACGAGCAGTACTTC. Translation: CSVIQGSYEQYF. This chain uses TRBV29-1 with TRBJ2-7; TRBD1 matches at 7 bases. CDR1 is SQVTM and CDR2 is ANQGSEA in the germline V gene. The CDR3 totals 12 residues. V shed 5 bases and J 3 bases; nucleotides not matched to a gene: 4.

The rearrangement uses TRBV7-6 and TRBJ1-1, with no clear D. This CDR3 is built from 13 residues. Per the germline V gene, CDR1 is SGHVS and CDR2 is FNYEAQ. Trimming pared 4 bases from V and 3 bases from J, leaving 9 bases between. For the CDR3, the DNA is TGTGCCAGCAGCTATGACGGGGACACTGAAGCTTTCTTT. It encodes CASSYDGDTEAFF. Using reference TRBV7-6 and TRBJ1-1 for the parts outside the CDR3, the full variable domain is GAGVSQSPRYKVTKRGQDVALRCDPISGHVSLYWYRQALGQGPEFLTYFNYEAQQDKSGLPNDRFSAERPEGSISTLTIQRTEQRDSAMYRCASSYDGDTEAFFGQGTRLTVV.

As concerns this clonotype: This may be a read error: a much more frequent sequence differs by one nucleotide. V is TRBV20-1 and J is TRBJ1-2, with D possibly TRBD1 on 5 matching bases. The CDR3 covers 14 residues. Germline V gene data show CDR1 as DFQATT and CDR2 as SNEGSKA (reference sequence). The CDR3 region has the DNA TGCAGTGCTAGGCCCCAGGGCTTCATCCTGGGCTGCACCTTC. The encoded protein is CSARPQGFILGCTF.

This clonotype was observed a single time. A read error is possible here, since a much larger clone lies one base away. As DNA, the CDR3 is TGTTCCAGTACCATGACCCTAAATCAGCCCCAGCATTTT. This encodes CSSTMTLNQPQHF. The V call is TRBV19, the J call TRBJ1-5; no definite D call. The CDR3 runs 13 residues. Germline loops: CDR1 LNHDA, CDR2 SQIVND (reference sequence).

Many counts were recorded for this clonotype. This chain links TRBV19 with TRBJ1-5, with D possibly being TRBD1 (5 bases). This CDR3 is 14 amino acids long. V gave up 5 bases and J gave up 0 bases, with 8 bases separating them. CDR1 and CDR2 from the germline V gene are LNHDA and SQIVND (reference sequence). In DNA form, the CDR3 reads TGTGCCAGTAGTTGGGGGTATAGCAATCAGCCCCAGCATTTT. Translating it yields CASSWGYSNQPQHF.

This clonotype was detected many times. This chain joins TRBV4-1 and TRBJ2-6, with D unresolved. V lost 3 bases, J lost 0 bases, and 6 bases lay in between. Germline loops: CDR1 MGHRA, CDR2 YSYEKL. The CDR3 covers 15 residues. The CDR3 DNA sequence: TGCGCCAGCAGCCAGGCGGACTCTGGGGCCAACGTCCTGACTTTC. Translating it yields CASSQADSGANVLTF.

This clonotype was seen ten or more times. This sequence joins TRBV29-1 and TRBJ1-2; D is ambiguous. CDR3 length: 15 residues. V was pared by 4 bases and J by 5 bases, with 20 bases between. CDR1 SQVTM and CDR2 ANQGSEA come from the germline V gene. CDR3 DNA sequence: TGCAGCGTTGCAAGTTGGGAGGCGGTAATTTATGGCTACACCTTC. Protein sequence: CSVASWEAVIYGYTF. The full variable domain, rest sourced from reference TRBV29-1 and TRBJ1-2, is SAVISQKPSRDICQRGTSLTIQCQVDSQVTMMFWYRQQPGQSLTLIATANQGSEATYESGFVIDKFPISRPNLTFSTLTVSNMSPEDSSIYLCSVASWEAVIYGYTFGSGTRLTVV.

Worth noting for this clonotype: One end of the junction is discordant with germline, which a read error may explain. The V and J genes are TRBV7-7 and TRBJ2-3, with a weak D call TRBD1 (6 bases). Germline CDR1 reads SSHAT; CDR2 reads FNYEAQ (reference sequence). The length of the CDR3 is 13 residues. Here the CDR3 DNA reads TGTGCTAGCAGCTTCAACAGGGAAGGTACGCAGTATTTT. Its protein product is CASSFNREGTQYF.

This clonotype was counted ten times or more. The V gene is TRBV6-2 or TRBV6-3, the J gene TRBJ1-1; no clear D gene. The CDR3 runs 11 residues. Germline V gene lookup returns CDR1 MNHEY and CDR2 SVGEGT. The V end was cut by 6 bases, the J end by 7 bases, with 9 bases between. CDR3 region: CASRDGGEAFF. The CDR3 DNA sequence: TGTGCCAGCAGGGACGGAGGTGAAGCTTTCTTT.

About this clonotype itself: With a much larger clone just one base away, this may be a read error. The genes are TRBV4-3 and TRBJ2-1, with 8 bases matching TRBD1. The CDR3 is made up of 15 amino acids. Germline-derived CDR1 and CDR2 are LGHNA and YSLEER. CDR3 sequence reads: CVSSQDPGTGEEQFF. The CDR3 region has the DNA TGCGTCAGCAGCCAAGATCCAGGGACAGGAGAAGAGCAGTTCTTC.

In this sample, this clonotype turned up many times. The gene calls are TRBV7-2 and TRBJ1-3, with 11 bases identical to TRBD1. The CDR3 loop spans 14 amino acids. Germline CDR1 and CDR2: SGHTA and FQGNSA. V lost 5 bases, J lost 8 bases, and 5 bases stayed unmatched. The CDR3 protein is CASSVGTGGYTIYF. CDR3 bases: TGTGCCAGCAGCGTCGGGACAGGGGGGTACACCATATATTTT. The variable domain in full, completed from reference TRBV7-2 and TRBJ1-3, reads GAGVSQSPSNKVTEKGKDVELRCDPISGHTALYWYRQSLGQGLEFLIYFQGNSAPDKSGLPSDRFSAERTGGSVSTLTIQRTQQEDSAVYLCASSVGTGGYTIYFGEGSWLTVV.

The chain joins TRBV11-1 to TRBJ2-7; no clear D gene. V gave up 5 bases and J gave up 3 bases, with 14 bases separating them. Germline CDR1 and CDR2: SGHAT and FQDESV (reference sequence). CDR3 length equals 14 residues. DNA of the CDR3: TGTGCCAGCAGCGACAATGGCGTTCACTACGAGCAGTACTTC. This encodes CASSDNGVHYEQYF.

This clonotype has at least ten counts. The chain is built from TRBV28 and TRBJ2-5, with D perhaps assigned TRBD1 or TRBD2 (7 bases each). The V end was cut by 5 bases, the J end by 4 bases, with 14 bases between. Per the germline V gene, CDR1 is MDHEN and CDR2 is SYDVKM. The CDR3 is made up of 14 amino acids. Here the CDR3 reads CASSHPGGGETQYF. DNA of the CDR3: TGTGCCAGCAGTCACCCAGGGGGGGGAGAGACCCAGTACTTC.